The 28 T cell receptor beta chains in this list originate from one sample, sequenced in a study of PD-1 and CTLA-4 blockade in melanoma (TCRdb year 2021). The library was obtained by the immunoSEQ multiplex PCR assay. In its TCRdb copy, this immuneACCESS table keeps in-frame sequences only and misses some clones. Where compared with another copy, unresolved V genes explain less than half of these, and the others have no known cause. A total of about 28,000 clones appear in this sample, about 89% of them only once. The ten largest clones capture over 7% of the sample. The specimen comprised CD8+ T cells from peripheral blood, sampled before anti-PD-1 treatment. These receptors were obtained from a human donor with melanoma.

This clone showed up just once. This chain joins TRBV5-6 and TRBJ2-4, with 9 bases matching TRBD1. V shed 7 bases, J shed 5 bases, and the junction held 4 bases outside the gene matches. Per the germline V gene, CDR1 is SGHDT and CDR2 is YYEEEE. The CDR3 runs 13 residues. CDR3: CASAQGAQNIQYF. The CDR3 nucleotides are TGTGCCAGCGCACAGGGGGCCCAAAACATTCAGTACTTC.

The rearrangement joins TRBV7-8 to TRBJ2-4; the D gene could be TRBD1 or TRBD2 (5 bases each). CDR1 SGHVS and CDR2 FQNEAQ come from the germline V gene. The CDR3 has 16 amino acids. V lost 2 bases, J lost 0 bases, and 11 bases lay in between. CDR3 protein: CASSLREGLAKNIQYF. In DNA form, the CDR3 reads TGTGCCAGCAGCTTACGCGAGGGGCTAGCCAAAAACATTCAGTACTTC.

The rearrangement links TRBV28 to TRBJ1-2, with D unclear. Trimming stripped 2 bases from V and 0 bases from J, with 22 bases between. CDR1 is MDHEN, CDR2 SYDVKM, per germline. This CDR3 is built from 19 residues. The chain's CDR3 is CASSLEVGTEESSNYGYTF. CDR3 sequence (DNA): TGTGCCAGCAGTTTAGAAGTGGGTACAGAGGAAAGCTCTAACTATGGCTACACCTTC.

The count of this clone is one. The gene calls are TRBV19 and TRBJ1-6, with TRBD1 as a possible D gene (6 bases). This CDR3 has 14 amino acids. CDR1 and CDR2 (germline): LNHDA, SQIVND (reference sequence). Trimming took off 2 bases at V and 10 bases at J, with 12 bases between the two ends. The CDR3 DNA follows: TGTGCCAGTAGTATATTGGGGGGCGACTCACCCCTCCACTTT. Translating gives CASSILGGDSPLHF.

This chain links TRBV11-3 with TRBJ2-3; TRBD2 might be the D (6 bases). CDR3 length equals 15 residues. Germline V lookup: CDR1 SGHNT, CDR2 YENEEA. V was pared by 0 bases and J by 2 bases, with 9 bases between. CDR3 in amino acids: CASSLDSGVTDTQYF. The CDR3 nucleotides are TGTGCCAGCAGCTTAGACTCGGGGGTCACAGATACGCAGTATTTT.

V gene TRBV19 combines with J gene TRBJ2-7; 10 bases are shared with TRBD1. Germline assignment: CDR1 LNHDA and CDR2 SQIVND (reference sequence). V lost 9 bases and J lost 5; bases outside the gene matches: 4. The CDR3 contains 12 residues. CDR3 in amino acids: CASSDRGNEQYF. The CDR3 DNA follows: TGTGCCAGCTCGGACAGGGGGAACGAGCAGTACTTC.

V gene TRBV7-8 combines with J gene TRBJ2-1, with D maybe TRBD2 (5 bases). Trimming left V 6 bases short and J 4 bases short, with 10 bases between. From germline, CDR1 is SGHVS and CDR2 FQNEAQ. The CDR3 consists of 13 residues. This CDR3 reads CASSLGLYNEQFF. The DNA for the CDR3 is TGTGCCAGCAGTCTCGGACTGTACAATGAGCAGTTCTTC.

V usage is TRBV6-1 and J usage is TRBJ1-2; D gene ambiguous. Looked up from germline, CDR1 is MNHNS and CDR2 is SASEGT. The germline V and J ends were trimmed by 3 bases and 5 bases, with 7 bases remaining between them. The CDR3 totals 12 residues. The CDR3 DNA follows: TGTGCCAGCAGTGAGTTGGAATATGGCTACACCTTC. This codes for CASSELEYGYTF.

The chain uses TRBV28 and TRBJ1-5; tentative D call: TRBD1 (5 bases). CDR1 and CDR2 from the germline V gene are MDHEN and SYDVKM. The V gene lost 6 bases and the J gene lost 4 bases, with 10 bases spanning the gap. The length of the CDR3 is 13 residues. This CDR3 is CASSPGMNQPQHF. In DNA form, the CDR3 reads TGTGCCAGCAGCCCAGGGATGAATCAGCCCCAGCATTTT. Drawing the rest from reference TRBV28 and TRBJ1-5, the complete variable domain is DVKVTQSSRYLVKRTGEKVFLECVQDMDHENMFWYRQDPGLGLRLIYFSYDVKMKEKGDIPEGYSVSREKKERFSLILESASTNQTSMYLCASSPGMNQPQHFGDGTRLSIL.

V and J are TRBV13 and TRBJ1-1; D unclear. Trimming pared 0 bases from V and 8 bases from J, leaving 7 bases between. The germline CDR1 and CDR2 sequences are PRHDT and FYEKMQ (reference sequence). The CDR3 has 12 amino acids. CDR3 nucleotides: TGTGCCAGCAGCTTAGGTGCCAGGGAAGCTTTCTTT. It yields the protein CASSLGAREAFF. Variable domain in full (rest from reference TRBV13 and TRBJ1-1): AAGVIQSPRHLIKEKRETATLKCYPIPRHDTVYWYQQGPGQDPQFLISFYEKMQSDKGSIPDRFSAQQFSDYHSELNMSSLELGDSALYFCASSLGAREAFFGQGTRLTVV.

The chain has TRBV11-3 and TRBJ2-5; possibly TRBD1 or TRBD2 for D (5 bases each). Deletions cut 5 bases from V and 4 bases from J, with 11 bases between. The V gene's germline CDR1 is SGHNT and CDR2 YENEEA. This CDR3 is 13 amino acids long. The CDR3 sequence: CASSPGTTETQYF. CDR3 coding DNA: TGTGCCAGCAGCCCCGGGACGACAGAGACCCAGTACTTC.

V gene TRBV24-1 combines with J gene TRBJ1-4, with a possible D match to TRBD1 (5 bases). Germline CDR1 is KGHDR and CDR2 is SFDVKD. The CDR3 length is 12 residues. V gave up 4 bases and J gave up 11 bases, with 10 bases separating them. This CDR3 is CATSEIEGKLFF. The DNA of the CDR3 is TGTGCCACCAGTGAAATTGAGGGGAAACTGTTTTTT.

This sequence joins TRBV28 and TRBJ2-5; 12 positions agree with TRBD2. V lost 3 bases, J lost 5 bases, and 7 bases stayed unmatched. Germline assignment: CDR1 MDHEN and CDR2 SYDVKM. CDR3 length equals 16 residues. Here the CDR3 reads CASSLGSSGRGETQYF. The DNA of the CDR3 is TGTGCCAGCAGTTTGGGATCTAGCGGGAGGGGCGAGACCCAGTACTTC. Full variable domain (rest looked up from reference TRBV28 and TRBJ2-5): DVKVTQSSRYLVKRTGEKVFLECVQDMDHENMFWYRQDPGLGLRLIYFSYDVKMKEKGDIPEGYSVSREKKERFSLILESASTNQTSMYLCASSLGSSGRGETQYFGPGTRLLVL.

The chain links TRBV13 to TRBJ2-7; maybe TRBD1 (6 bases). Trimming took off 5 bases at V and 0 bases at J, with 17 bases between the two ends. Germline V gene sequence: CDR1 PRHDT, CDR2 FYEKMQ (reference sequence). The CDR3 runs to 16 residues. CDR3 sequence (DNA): TGTGCCAGCAGCGCACGGGTGGGGGCTTACTCCTACGAGCAGTACTTC. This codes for CASSARVGAYSYEQYF.

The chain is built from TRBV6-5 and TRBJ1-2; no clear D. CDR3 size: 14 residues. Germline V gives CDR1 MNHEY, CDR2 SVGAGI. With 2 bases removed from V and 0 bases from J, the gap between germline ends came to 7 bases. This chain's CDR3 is CASSYAGSNYGYTF. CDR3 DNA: TGTGCCAGCAGTTACGCAGGATCTAACTATGGCTACACCTTC.

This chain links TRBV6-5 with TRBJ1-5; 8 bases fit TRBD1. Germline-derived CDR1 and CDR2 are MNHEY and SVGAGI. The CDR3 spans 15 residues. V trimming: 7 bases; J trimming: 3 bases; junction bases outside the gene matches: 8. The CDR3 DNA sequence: TGTGCCAGCATCCTAGTGGGACAGGTCAATCAGCCCCAGCATTTT. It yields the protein CASILVGQVNQPQHF.

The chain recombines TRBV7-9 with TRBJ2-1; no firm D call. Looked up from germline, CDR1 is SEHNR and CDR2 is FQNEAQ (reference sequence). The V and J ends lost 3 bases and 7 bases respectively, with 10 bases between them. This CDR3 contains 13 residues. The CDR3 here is CASSFALGNEQFF. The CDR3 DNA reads TGTGCCAGCAGCTTCGCACTTGGAAATGAGCAGTTCTTC. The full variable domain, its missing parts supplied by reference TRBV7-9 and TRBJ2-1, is DTGVSQNPRHKITKRGQNVTFRCDPISEHNRLYWYRQTLGQGPEFLTYFQNEAQLEKSRLLSDRFSAERPKGSFSTLEIQRTEQGDSAMYLCASSFALGNEQFFGPGTRLTVL.

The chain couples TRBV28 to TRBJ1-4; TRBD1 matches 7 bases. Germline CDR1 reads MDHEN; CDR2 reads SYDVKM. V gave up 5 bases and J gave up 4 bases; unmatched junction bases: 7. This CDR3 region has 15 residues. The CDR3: CASSMLQGFNEKLFF. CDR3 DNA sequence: TGTGCCAGCAGTATGCTACAGGGGTTTAATGAAAAACTGTTTTTT.

The CDR3 DNA reads as TGTGCCAGCAGCTTAGCTAGCGGACTTGAGACCCAGTACTTC. It is translated as CASSLASGLETQYF. This sequence joins TRBV11-2 and TRBJ2-5, with 7 positions matching TRBD2. Germline CDR1 SGHAT, CDR2 FQNNGV. There are 14 residues in the CDR3. V lost 1 base and J lost 5; bases outside the gene matches: 4.

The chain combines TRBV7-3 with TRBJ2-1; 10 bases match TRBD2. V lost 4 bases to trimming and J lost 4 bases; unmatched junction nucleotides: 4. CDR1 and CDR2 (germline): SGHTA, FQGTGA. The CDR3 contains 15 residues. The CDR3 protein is CASSSGLAEYNEQFF. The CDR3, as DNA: TGTGCCAGCAGCTCCGGACTAGCGGAATACAATGAGCAGTTCTTC.

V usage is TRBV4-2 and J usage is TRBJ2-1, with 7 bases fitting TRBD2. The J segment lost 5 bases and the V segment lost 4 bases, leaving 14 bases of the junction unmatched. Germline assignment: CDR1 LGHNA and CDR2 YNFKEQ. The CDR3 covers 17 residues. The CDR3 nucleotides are TGTGCCAGCAGCCCCGGCCCCAGCGGGAATCTAAACAATGAGCAGTTCTTC. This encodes CASSPGPSGNLNNEQFF.

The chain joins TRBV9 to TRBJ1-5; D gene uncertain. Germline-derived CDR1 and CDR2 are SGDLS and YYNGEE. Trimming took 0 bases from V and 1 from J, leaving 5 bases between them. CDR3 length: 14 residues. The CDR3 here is CASSVDQSNQPQHF. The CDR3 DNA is TGTGCCAGCAGCGTAGACCAGAGCAATCAGCCCCAGCATTTT.

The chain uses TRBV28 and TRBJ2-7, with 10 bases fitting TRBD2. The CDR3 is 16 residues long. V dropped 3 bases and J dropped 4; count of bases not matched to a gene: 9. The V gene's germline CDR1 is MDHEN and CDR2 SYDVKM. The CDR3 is CASSFERLAGEYEQYF. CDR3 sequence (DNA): TGTGCCAGCAGTTTTGAGCGGCTAGCGGGAGAGTACGAGCAGTACTTC.

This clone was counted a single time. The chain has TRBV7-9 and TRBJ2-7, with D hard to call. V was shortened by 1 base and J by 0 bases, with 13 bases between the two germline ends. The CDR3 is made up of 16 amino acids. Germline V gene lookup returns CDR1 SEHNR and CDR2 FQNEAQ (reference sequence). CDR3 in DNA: TGTGCCAGCAGCTTAGTTCCGGATTCGAGCTCCTACGAGCAGTACTTC. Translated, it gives CASSLVPDSSSYEQYF.

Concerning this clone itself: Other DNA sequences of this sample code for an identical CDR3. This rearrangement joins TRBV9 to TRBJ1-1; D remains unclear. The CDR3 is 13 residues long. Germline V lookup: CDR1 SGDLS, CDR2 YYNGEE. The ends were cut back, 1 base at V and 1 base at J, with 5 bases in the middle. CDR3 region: CASSVSGNTEAFF. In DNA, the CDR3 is TGTGCCAGCAGCGTAAGCGGGAACACTGAAGCTTTCTTT.

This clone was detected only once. The CDR3 here is CASSSGTTYEQYF. The CDR3 DNA reads TGTGCCAGCAGCTCCGGGACAACCTACGAGCAGTACTTC. This chain joins TRBV5-6 and TRBJ2-7; D might be TRBD1 (6 bases). From germline, CDR1 is SGHDT and CDR2 YYEEEE. Trimming cost V 3 bases and J 2 bases, with 9 bases left between them. The CDR3 runs to 13 residues.

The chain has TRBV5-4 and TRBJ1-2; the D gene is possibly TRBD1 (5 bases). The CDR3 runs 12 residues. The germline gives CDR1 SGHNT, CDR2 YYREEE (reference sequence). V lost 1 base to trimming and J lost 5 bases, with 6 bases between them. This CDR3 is CASSLSGYGYTF. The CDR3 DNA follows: TGTGCCAGCAGCTTGTCAGGGTATGGCTACACCTTC.

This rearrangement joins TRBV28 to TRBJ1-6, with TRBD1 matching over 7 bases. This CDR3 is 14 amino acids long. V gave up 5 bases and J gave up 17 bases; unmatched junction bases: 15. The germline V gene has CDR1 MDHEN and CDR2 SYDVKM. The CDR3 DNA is TGTGCCAGCAGTCCCCCGACAGGGACCGCTTTCTTCCACTTT. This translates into CASSPPTGTAFFHF.